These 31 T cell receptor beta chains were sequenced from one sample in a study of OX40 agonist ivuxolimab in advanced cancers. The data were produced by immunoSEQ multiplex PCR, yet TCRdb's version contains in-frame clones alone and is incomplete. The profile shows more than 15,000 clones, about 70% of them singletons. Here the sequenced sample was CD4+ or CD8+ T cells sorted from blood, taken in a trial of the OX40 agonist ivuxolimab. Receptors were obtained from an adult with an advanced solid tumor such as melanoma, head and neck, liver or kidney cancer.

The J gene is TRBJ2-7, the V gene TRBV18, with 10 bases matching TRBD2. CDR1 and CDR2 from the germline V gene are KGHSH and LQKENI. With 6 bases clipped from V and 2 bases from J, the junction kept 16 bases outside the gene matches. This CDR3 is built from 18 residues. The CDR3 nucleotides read TGTGCCAGCTCTTCCGGGACTAGCGAATACTCGTTTCCCTACGAGCAGTACTTC. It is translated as CASSSGTSEYSFPYEQYF.

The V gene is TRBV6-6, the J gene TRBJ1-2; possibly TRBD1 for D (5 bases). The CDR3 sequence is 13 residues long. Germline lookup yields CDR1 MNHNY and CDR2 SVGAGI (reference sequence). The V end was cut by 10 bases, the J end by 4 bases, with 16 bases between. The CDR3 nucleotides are TGTGCCACTCAGGGAGAGGGTCTCTATGGCTACACCTTC. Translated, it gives CATQGEGLYGYTF.

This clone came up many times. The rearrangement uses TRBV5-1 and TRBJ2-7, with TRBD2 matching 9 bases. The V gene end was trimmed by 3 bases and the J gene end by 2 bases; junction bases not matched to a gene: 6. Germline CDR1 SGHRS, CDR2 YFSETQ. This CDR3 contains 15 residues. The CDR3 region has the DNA TGCGCCAGCAGCTGGGCTAGCGGGGAAACCTACGAGCAGTACTTC. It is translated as CASSWASGETYEQYF.

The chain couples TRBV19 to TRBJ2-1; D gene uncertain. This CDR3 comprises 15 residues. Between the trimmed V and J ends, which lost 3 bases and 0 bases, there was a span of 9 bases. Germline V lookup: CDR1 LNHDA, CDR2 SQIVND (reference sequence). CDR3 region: CASSIDGSSYNEQFF. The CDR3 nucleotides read TGTGCCAGTAGTATCGACGGAAGCTCCTACAATGAGCAGTTCTTC.

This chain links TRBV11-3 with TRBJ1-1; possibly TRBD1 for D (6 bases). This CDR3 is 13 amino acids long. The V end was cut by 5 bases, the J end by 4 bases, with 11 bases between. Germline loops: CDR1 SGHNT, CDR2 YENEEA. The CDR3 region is CASSEGDTTEAFF. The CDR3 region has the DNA TGTGCCAGCAGCGAGGGGGACACCACTGAAGCTTTCTTT.

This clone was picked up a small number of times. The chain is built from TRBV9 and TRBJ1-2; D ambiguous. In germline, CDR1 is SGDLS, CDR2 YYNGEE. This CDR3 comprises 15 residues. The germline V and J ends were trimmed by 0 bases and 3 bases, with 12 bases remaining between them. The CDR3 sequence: CASSVGVQIHYGYTF. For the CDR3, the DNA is TGTGCCAGCAGCGTAGGGGTACAGATACACTATGGCTACACCTTC.

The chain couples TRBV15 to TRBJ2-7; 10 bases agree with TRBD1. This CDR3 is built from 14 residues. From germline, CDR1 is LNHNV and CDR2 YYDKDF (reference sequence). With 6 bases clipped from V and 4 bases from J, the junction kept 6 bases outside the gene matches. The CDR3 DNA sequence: TGTGCCACCAGGGTTGGACAGGGGGAGTACGAGCAGTACTTC. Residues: CATRVGQGEYEQYF.

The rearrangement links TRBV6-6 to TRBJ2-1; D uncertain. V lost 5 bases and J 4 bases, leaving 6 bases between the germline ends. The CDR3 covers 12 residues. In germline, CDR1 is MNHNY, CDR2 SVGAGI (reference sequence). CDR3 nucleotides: TGTGCCAGCAGTCCCGCGTACAATGAGCAGTTCTTC. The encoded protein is CASSPAYNEQFF.

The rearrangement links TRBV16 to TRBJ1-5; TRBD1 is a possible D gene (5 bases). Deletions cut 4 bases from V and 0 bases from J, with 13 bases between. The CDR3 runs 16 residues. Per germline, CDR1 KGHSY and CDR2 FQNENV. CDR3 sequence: CASSPTTDYSNQPQHF. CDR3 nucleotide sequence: TGTGCCAGCAGCCCTACGACAGATTATAGCAATCAGCCCCAGCATTTT.

Here the CDR3 reads CASSPGLQETQYF. CDR3 DNA sequence: TGTGCCAGCAGTCCTGGCCTCCAAGAGACCCAGTACTTC. J is TRBJ2-5 and V is TRBV27; D is unresolved. Germline loops: CDR1 MNHEY, CDR2 SMNVEV (reference sequence). The CDR3 consists of 13 residues. Trimming cost V 5 bases and J 1 base, with 8 bases left between them.

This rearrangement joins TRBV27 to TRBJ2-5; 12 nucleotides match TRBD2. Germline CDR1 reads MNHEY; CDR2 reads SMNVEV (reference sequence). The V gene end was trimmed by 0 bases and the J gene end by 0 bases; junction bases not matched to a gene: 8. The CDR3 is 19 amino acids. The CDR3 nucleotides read TGTGCCAGCAGTTTATCTTCCGGACTAGCGGGGTGGTACCAAGAGACCCAGTACTTC. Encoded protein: CASSLSSGLAGWYQETQYF.

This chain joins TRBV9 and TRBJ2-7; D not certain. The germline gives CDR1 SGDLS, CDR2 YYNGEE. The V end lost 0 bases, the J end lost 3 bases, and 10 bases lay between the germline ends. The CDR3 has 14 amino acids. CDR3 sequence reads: CASSVEPLGYEQYF. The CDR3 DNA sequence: TGTGCCAGCAGCGTAGAACCCCTAGGCTACGAGCAGTACTTC.

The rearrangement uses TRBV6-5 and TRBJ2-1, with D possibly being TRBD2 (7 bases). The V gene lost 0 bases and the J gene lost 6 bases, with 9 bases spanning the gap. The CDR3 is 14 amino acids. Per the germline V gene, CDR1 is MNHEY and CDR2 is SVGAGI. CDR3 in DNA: TGTGCCAGCAGTTACTCGGGAGGGGGCAATGAGCAGTTCTTC. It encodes CASSYSGGGNEQFF.

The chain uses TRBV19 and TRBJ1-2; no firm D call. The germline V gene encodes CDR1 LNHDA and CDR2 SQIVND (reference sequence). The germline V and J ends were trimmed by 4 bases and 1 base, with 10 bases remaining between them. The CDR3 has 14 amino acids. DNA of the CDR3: TGTGCCAGTAGTAGAAACGACGGTAACTATGGCTACACCTTC. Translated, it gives CASSRNDGNYGYTF.

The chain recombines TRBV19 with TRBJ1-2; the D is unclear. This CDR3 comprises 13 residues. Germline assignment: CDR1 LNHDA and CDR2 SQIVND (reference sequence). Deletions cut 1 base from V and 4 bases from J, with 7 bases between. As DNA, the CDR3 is TGTGCCAGTAGTATAGGAACCGCCTATGGCTACACCTTC. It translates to CASSIGTAYGYTF.

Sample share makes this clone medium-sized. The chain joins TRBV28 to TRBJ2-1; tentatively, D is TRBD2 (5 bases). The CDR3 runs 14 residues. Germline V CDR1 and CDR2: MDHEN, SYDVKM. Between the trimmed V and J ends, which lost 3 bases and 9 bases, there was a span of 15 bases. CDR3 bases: TGTGCCAGCAGTTTCGCCATAGCGTCAGGTGAGCAGTTCTTC. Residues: CASSFAIASGEQFF.

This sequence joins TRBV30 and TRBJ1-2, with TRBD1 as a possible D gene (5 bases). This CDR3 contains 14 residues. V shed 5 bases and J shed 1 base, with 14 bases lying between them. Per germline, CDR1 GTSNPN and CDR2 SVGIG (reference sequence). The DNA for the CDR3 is TGTGCCTGGGGCCGCCGGGGGTTTAACTATGGCTACACCTTC. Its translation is CAWGRRGFNYGYTF.

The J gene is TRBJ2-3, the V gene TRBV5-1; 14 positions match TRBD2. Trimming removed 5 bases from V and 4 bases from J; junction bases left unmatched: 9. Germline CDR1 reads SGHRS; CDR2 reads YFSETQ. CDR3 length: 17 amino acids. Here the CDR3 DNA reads TGCGCCAGCAGGGGCGAGACTAGCGGGAGGGCCTCAGATACGCAGTATTTT. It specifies CASRGETSGRASDTQYF.

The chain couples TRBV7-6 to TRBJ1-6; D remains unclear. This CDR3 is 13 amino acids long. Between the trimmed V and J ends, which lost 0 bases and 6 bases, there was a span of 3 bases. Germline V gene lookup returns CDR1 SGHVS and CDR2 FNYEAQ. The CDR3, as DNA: TGTGCCAGCAGCTTAGCCCCTAATTCACCCCTCCACTTT. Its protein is CASSLAPNSPLHF.

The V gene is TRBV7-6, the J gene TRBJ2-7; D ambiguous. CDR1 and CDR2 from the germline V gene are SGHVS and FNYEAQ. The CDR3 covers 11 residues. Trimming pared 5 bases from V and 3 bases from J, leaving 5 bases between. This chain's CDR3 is CASSPNYEQYF. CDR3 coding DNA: TGTGCCAGCAGCCCAAACTACGAGCAGTACTTC.

The CDR3 spells CASSQTAYEQYF. CDR3 nucleotides: TGCGCCAGCAGCCAAACAGCCTACGAGCAGTACTTC. J is TRBJ2-7 and V is TRBV4-1; D unresolved. The CDR3 is made up of 12 amino acids. From germline, CDR1 is MGHRA and CDR2 YSYEKL. V was clipped by 2 bases and J by 2 bases, with 4 bases between them.

CDR3 sequence (DNA): TGTGCCAGCAGCCTATCCAGGGGGAATGAGCAGTTCTTC. Translating it yields CASSLSRGNEQFF. The chain joins TRBV7-6 to TRBJ2-1; 7 nucleotides align to TRBD1. The CDR3 has 13 residues. Germline V gene sequence: CDR1 SGHVS, CDR2 FNYEAQ. Trimming removed 5 bases from V and 7 bases from J; junction bases left unmatched: 5.

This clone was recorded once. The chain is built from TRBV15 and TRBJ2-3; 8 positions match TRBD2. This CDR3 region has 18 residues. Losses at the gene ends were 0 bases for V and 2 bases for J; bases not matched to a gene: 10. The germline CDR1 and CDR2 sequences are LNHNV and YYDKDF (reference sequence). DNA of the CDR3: TGTGCCACCAGCAGAGATGGAGATACGGGAGGGTTCACAGATACGCAGTATTTT. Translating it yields CATSRDGDTGGFTDTQYF. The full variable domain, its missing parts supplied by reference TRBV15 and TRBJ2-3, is DAMVIQNPRYQVTQFGKPVTLSCSQTLNHNVMYWYQQKSSQAPKLLFHYYDKDFNNEADTPDNFQSRRPNTSFCFLDIRSPGLGDTAMYLCATSRDGDTGGFTDTQYFGPGTRLTVL.

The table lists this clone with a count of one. CDR3 DNA: TGTGCCAGCAGCCCTAGCGGAGAAGAGACCCAGTACTTC. Translated, it gives CASSPSGEETQYF. The V gene is TRBV28, the J gene TRBJ2-5; 7 bases fit TRBD2. The ends lost 6 bases at V and 3 bases at J; junction bases unmatched: 4. The CDR3 has 13 amino acids. Looked up from germline, CDR1 is MDHEN and CDR2 is SYDVKM.

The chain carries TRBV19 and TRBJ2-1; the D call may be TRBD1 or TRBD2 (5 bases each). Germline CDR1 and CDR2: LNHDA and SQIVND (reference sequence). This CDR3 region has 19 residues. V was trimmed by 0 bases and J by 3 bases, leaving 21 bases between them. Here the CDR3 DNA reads TGTGCCAGTAGTATAGATCTTTGGGGGAAGGGGCTGGACTACAATGAGCAGTTCTTC. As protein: CASSIDLWGKGLDYNEQFF.

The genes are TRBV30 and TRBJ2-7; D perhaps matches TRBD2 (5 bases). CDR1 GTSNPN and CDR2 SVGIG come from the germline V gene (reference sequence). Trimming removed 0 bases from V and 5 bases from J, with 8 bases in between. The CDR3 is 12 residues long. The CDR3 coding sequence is TGTGCCTGGAGTGTGGCGGGCCACGAGCAGTACTTC. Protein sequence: CAWSVAGHEQYF.

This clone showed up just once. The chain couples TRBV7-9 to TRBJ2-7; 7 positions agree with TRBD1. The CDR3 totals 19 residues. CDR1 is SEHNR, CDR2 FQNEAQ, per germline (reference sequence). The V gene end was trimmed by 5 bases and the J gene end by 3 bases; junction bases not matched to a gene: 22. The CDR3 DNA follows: TGTGCCAGCAGCCCGCCTAGGGTAGGCATCCAGGGGGTCGTCTACGAGCAGTACTTC. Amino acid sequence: CASSPPRVGIQGVVYEQYF.

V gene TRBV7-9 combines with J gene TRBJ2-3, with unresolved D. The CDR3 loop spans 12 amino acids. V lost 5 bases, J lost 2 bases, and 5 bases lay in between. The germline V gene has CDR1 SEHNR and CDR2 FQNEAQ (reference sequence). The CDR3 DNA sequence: TGTGCCAGCAGCCCTTACACAGATACGCAGTATTTT. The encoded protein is CASSPYTDTQYF.

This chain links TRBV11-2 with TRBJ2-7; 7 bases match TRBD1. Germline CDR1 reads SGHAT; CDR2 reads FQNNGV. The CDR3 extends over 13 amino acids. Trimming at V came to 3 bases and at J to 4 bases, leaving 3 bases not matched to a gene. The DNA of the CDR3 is TGTGCCAGCAGCTTCCGACAGGGATACGAGCAGTACTTC. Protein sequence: CASSFRQGYEQYF.

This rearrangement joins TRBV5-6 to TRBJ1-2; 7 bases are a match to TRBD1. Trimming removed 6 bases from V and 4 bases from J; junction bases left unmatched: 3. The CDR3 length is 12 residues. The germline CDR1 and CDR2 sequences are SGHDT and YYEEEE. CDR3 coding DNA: TGTGCCAGCACCGAGGGGGCCTATGGCTACACCTTC. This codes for CASTEGAYGYTF.

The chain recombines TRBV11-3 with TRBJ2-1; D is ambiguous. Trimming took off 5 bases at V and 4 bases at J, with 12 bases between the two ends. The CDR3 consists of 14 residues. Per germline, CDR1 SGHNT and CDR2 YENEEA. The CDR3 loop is CASSLPGDYNEQFF. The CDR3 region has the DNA TGTGCCAGCAGCCTCCCAGGTGATTACAATGAGCAGTTCTTC.